The 21 T cell receptor beta chains below come from one sample, sequenced in a study of shared clonotypes between healthy human individuals. Measured with immunoSEQ multiplex PCR; TCRdb has only the in-frame clones, and not every one. The sample holds about 1 million clones, 75% to 85% seen once. Sequenced material: memory CD4+ T cells from PBMCs. Subset indicated: CD45RA-negative fraction. The receptors originated from a man between 18 and 29 years old in good health. Some clones in this sample may be carry-over from other donors' samples.

J is TRBJ2-1 and V is TRBV30; D may be TRBD2 (5 bases). Trimming removed 4 bases from V and 3 bases from J, with 16 bases in between. CDR1 is GTSNPN and CDR2 is SVGIG in the germline V gene (reference sequence). The CDR3 extends over 15 amino acids. The CDR3 spells CAWNRISGFYNEQFF. The CDR3 bases are TGTGCCTGGAATCGGATCAGCGGCTTCTACAATGAGCAGTTCTTC.

The chain employs TRBV30 and TRBJ2-1; TRBD2 matches at 8 bases. This CDR3 spans 15 amino acids. Losses at the gene ends were 0 bases for V and 6 bases for J; bases not matched to a gene: 7. Per germline, CDR1 GTSNPN and CDR2 SVGIG (reference sequence). CDR3 sequence reads: CAWSVLSGRGNEQFF. The CDR3 bases are TGTGCCTGGAGTGTACTCAGCGGGAGAGGCAATGAGCAGTTCTTC.

This sequence joins TRBV9 and TRBJ2-3; no clear D gene. The CDR3 is 15 residues long. Between the trimmed V and J ends, which lost 3 bases and 6 bases, there was a span of 17 bases. Looked up from germline, CDR1 is SGDLS and CDR2 is YYNGEE. This chain's CDR3 is CASSAQVGISDTQYF. CDR3 DNA sequence: TGTGCCAGCAGCGCCCAAGTGGGAATCAGCGATACGCAGTATTTT.

The chain recombines TRBV6-1 with TRBJ1-2; a weak D match, TRBD1 (5 bases). Looked up from germline, CDR1 is MNHNS and CDR2 is SASEGT. This CDR3 comprises 14 residues. V dropped 0 bases and J dropped 7 bases, with 12 bases sitting between them. CDR3 DNA: TGTGCCAGCAGTGAAGCTTGGGGCACGGGTGGCTACACCTTC. Its translation: CASSEAWGTGGYTF.

The chain recombines TRBV7-8 with TRBJ1-2, with D maybe TRBD1 (6 bases). The CDR3 runs 14 residues. Germline V gene data show CDR1 as SGHVS and CDR2 as FQNEAQ. Trimming left V 5 bases short and J 7 bases short, with 17 bases between. CDR3 bases: TGTGCCAGCAGCCCTAGCTCCAGGGGCGGTGGCTACACCTTC. It specifies CASSPSSRGGGYTF.

J is TRBJ2-1 and V is TRBV5-1, with D perhaps TRBD2 (5 bases). Germline CDR1 is SGHRS and CDR2 is YFSETQ. The CDR3 covers 15 residues. Deletions cut 0 bases from V and 9 bases from J, with 16 bases between. CDR3 in DNA: TGCGCCAGCAGCTTGGCCGCCAGTCGGGGTGGTGAGCAGTTCTTC. Protein sequence: CASSLAASRGGEQFF.

This clone was seen only once. The same CDR3 arises from other DNA sequences in this sample as well. This chain uses TRBV9 with TRBJ2-2; TRBD2 aligns across 8 bases. The V gene end was trimmed by 2 bases and the J gene end by 3 bases; junction bases not matched to a gene: 3. This CDR3 is 15 amino acids long. Germline V gene sequence: CDR1 SGDLS, CDR2 YYNGEE. The CDR3 nucleotides read TGTGCCAGCAGCGTGGAAGCGGGAGACACCGGGGAGCTGTTTTTT. Its protein product is CASSVEAGDTGELFF. The full variable domain, completed using reference TRBV9 and TRBJ2-2, is DSGVTQTPKHLITATGQRVTLRCSPRSGDLSVYWYQQSLDQGLQFLIQYYNGEERAKGNILERFSAQQFPDLHSELNLSSLELGDSALYFCASSVEAGDTGELFFGEGSRLTVL.

The chain joins TRBV14 to TRBJ2-1, with 12 bases lining up with TRBD2. This CDR3 contains 16 residues. With V trimmed by 5 bases and J by 3 bases, 5 bases remained unmatched. Germline V lookup: CDR1 SGHDN, CDR2 FVKESK. The CDR3 region is CASSFLAGGLYNEQFF. In nucleotides, the CDR3 is TGTGCCAGCAGCTTTCTAGCGGGAGGGCTCTACAATGAGCAGTTCTTC.

The rearrangement joins TRBV4-2 to TRBJ2-5, with D perhaps matching TRBD1 (7 bases). The end of the DNA aligns better with TRBJ2-7, so the J call may be wrong. Germline V gives CDR1 LGHNA, CDR2 YNFKEQ. CDR3 length: 14 residues. Here the CDR3 DNA reads TGTGCCAGCAGCCAAGGACAGGGAGGAGACGAGCAGTACTTC. Encoded protein: CASSQGQGGDEQYF.

This clone was counted once. The gene calls are TRBV21-1 and TRBJ2-4; the table assigns TRBD1, which was not confirmed against the DNA. TRBV21-1 is a pseudogene locus. The CDR3 consists of 15 residues. The CDR3 sequence: CASSSPMTRYDIQYF. The CDR3 coding sequence is TGTGCCAGCAGCTCCCCAATGACACGGTATGACATTCAGTACTTC.

The gene calls are TRBV7-3 and TRBJ2-5; D is undetermined. In germline, CDR1 is SGHTA, CDR2 FQGTGA. V lost 2 bases and J lost 5, with 12 bases in between. This CDR3 spans 14 amino acids. CDR3 sequence reads: CASSLDSTWETQYF. The CDR3 DNA sequence: TGTGCCAGCAGCTTAGATTCCACTTGGGAGACCCAGTACTTC.

The chain has TRBV30 and TRBJ1-4; TRBD1 is a possible D gene (5 bases). Germline V gives CDR1 GTSNPN, CDR2 SVGIG (reference sequence). V was shortened by 3 bases and J by 7 bases, with 15 bases between the two germline ends. This CDR3 is 14 amino acids long. For the CDR3, the DNA is TGTGCCTGGAGGCAGGACCCGAGGGGTGAAAAACTGTTTTTT. Protein sequence: CAWRQDPRGEKLFF.

The gene calls are TRBV27 and TRBJ1-5; D is ambiguous. The germline CDR1 and CDR2 sequences are MNHEY and SMNVEV (reference sequence). CDR3 length: 15 amino acids. V was cut by 6 bases and J by 2 bases, with 14 bases left in between. The CDR3 sequence is CASRPIGVGNQPQHF. Here the CDR3 DNA reads TGTGCCAGCAGGCCCATAGGTGTGGGCAATCAGCCCCAGCATTTT.

The chain has TRBV18 and TRBJ2-7; D is ambiguous. There are 14 residues in the CDR3. V lost 4 bases and J lost 0, with 10 bases in between. The germline CDR1 and CDR2 sequences are KGHSH and LQKENI. CDR3 coding DNA: TGTGCCAGCTCACTGGCATTTACCTCCTACGAGCAGTACTTC. As protein: CASSLAFTSYEQYF. Together with reference TRBV18 and TRBJ2-7, the CDR3 gives the full variable domain: NAGVMQNPRHLVRRRGQEARLRCSPMKGHSHVYWYRQLPEEGLKFMVYLQKENIIDESGMPKERFSAEFPKEGPSILRIQQVVRGDSAAYFCASSLAFTSYEQYFGPGTRLTVT.

The chain couples TRBV6-5 to TRBJ1-2, with 7 bases identical to TRBD1. Losses at the gene ends were 3 bases for V and 7 bases for J; bases not matched to a gene: 11. Germline loops: CDR1 MNHEY, CDR2 SVGAGI. The CDR3 totals 15 residues. This CDR3 is CASSYGQAVGGGYTF. DNA for the CDR3: TGTGCCAGCAGTTATGGACAGGCGGTCGGCGGTGGCTACACCTTC.

Notes on this clone: The identical CDR3 is also encoded by other nucleotide sequences in the sample. The CDR3, as DNA: TGTGCCAGCAGCCCGGGACCGAACTATGGCTACACCTTC. This encodes CASSPGPNYGYTF. V gene TRBV2 combines with J gene TRBJ1-2; tentatively, D is TRBD1 (5 bases). The V end lost 6 bases, the J end lost 2 bases, and 10 bases lay between the germline ends. The germline gives CDR1 SNHLY, CDR2 FYNNEI. The length of the CDR3 is 13 residues.

The chain is built from TRBV19 and TRBJ1-4, with a possible D match to TRBD1 (5 bases). The germline V and J ends were trimmed by 3 bases and 15 bases, with 17 bases remaining between them. Germline V gene sequence: CDR1 LNHDA, CDR2 SQIVND (reference sequence). The CDR3 extends over 13 amino acids. DNA of the CDR3: TGTGCCAGTAGTATCACACCAGGGTTGAGGATGTTTTTT. Translation: CASSITPGLRMFF. The full variable domain, its missing parts supplied by reference TRBV19 and TRBJ1-4, is DGGITQSPKYLFRKEGQNVTLSCEQNLNHDAMYWYRQDPGQGLRLIYYSQIVNDFQKGDIAEGYSVSREKKESFPLTVTSAQKNPTAFYLCASSITPGLRMFFGSGTQLSVL.

This clone appeared a few times. The rearrangement uses TRBV7-2 and TRBJ1-1; 7 positions agree with TRBD1. CDR3 length: 15 residues. Trimming cost V 5 bases and J 7 bases; bases outside gene matches: 13. Looked up from germline, CDR1 is SGHTA and CDR2 is FQGNSA. Written as DNA, the CDR3 is TGTGCCAGCAGCCCAAGACAGGGAACGAGTAATGAAGCTTTCTTT. Translation: CASSPRQGTSNEAFF. The complete variable domain, with remaining parts taken from reference TRBV7-2 and TRBJ1-1, reads GAGVSQSPSNKVTEKGKDVELRCDPISGHTALYWYRQSLGQGLEFLIYFQGNSAPDKSGLPSDRFSAERTGGSVSTLTIQRTQQEDSAVYLCASSPRQGTSNEAFFGQGTRLTVV.

The rearrangement links TRBV10-1 to TRBJ1-2, with unresolved D. Germline CDR1 WNHNN, CDR2 SYGVQD (reference sequence). CDR3 length equals 15 residues. V was cut by 2 bases and J by 5 bases, with 15 bases left in between. The CDR3 here is CASSERPVLWYGYTF. The DNA for the CDR3 is TGCGCCAGCAGTGAGCGTCCGGTTCTATGGTATGGCTACACCTTC.

The chain has TRBV6-1 and TRBJ1-5; weak D call: TRBD1 (6 bases). Germline assignment: CDR1 MNHNS and CDR2 SASEGT. The CDR3 length is 13 residues. V was shortened by 10 bases and J by 4 bases, with 14 bases between the two germline ends. This CDR3 is CATNRGENQPQHF. The CDR3 region has the DNA TGTGCCACCAATAGGGGGGAGAATCAGCCCCAGCATTTT.

This clone appeared once. The rearrangement joins TRBV28 to TRBJ2-7; 7 bases align to TRBD2. Losses at the gene ends were 5 bases for V and 4 bases for J; bases not matched to a gene: 11. This CDR3 comprises 15 residues. Looked up from germline, CDR1 is MDHEN and CDR2 is SYDVKM. CDR3 nucleotides: TGTGCCAGCAGTAGAGTTGCGGGGGATTTGTACGAGCAGTACTTC. Translation gives CASSRVAGDLYEQYF.